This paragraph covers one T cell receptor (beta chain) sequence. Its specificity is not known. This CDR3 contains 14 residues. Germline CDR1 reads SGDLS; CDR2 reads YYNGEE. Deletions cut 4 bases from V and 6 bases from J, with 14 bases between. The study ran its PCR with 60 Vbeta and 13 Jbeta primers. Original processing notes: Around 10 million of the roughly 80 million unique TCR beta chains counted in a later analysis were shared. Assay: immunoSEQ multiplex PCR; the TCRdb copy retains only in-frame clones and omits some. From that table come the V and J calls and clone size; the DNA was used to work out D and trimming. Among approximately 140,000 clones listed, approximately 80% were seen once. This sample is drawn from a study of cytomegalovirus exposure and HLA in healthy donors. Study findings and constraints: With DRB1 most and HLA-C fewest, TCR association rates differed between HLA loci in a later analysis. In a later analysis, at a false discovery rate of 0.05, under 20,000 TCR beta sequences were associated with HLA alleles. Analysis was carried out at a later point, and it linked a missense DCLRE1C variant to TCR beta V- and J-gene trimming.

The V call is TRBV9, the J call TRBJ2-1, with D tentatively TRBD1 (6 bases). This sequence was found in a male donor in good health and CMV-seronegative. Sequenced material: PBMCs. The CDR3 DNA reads TGTGCCAGCAGCTTGGACAGTACGTTCAATGAGCAGTTCTTC. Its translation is CASSLDSTFNEQFF.